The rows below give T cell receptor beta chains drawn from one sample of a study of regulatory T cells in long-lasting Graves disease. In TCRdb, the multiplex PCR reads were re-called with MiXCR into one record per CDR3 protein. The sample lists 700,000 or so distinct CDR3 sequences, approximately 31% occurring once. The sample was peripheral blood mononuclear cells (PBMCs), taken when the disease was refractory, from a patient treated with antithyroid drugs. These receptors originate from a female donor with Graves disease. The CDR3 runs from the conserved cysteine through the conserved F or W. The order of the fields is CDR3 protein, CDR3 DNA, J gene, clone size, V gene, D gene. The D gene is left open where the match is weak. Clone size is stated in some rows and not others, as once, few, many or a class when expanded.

CSATTGGSKPQHF,TGCAGTGCCACGACAGGGGGCTCTAAGCCCCAGCATTTT,TRBJ1-5,once,TRBV20-1,TRBD1
CASSLPRQNYGYTF,TGTGCCAGCAGTTTACCCCGACAGAACTATGGCTACACCTTC,TRBJ1-2,many,TRBV28,-
CASTEEVAGYTF,TGTGCCAGCACCGAGGAAGTAGCGGGCTACACCTTC,TRBJ1-2,many,TRBV2,-
CASSYAGGSNYGYTF,TGCGCCAGCAGCTACGCAGGGGGAAGTAACTATGGCTACACCTTC,TRBJ1-2,-,TRBV5-1,TRBD1
CASRDYSQETQYF,TGTGCCAGCAGAGATTACAGTCAAGAGACCCAGTACTTC,TRBJ2-5,-,TRBV6-1,-
CASSYGTAYNSPPHF,TGTGCCAGCAGTTACGGGACGGCCTATAATTCACCCCCCCACTTT,TRBJ1-6,-,TRBV27,-
CASSLKGTQYF,TGTGCCAGCAGTTTAAAGGGGACCCAGTACTTC,TRBJ2-5,-,TRBV12-3/TRBV12-4,-
CASSSGTGRNTGELFF,TGTGCCAGCAGCTCGGGGACAGGGAGGAACACCGGGGAGCTGTTTTTT,TRBJ2-2,many,TRBV11-2,TRBD1
CASSIHHRGNTEAFF,TGTGCCAGCAGCATCCACCACAGGGGAAACACTGAAGCTTTCTTT,TRBJ1-1,-,TRBV11-2,TRBD1
CSATRGPYEQYF,TGCAGTGCCACTCGCGGGCCCTACGAGCAGTACTTC,TRBJ2-7,many,TRBV20-1,-
CASSRLLAGENEQYF,TGTGCCAGCAGTAGATTACTAGCGGGAGAAAACGAGCAGTACTTC,TRBJ2-7,many,TRBV2,TRBD2
CASRRDRAGGGNQPQHF,TGTGCCAGTAGAAGGGACAGGGCGGGTGGAGGCAATCAGCCCCAGCATTTT,TRBJ1-5,few,TRBV19,TRBD1
CASSLGTRGRQETQYF,TGTGCCAGCAGCCTCGGTACTAGGGGGCGGCAAGAGACCCAGTACTTC,TRBJ2-5,many,TRBV11-2,TRBD1
CASYPGVLYDQPQHF,TGTGCCAGCTACCCAGGGGTCCTATACGATCAGCCCCAGCATTTT,TRBJ1-5,-,TRBV28,-
CASSLQGRGGYTF,TGTGCCAGCAGTTTACAGGGGAGGGGAGGCTACACCTTC,TRBJ1-2,-,TRBV28,-
CASSPRAGVNYNEQFF,TGTGCCAGCAGTCCGCGCGCGGGAGTGAACTACAATGAGCAGTTCTTC,TRBJ2-1,-,TRBV12-3/TRBV12-4,TRBD2
CASSLGGGGSNEQFF,TGTGCCAGCAGCTTAGGTGGCGGCGGGAGCAATGAGCAGTTCTTC,TRBJ2-1,few,TRBV11-2,TRBD2
CASSLAGTGSYEQYF,TGTGCCAGCAGCTTAGCCGGGACAGGTTCCTACGAGCAGTACTTC,TRBJ2-7,many,TRBV7-9,TRBD1
CASSIVPSNTEAFF,TGTGCCAGTAGTATAGTCCCTTCCAACACTGAAGCTTTCTTT,TRBJ1-1,-,TRBV19,-
CASSLKRGYEQYF,TGTGCCAGCAGTTTGAAACGGGGCTACGAGCAGTACTTC,TRBJ2-7,many,TRBV12-3/TRBV12-4,-
CSVNWGQGKFTEAFF,TGCAGCGTAAATTGGGGACAGGGCAAATTCACTGAAGCTTTCTTT,TRBJ1-1,-,TRBV29-1,TRBD1
CSASRGLSGYTF,TGCAGTGCTAGTCGGGGTTTAAGCGGCTACACCTTC,TRBJ1-2,-,TRBV20-1,-